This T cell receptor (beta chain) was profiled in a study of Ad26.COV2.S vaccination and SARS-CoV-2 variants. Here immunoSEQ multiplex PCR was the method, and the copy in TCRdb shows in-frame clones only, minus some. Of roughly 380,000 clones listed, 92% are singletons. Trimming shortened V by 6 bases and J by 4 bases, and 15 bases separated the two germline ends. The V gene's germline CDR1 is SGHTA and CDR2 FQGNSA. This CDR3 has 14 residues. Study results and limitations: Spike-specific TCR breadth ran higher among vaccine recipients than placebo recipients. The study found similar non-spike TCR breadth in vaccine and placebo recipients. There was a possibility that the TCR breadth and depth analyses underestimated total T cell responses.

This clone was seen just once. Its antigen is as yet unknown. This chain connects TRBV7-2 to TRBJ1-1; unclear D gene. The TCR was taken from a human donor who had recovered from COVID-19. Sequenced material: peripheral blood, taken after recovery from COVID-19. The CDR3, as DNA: TGTGCCAGCAGGAAAAGTGGCAGGCCCACTGAAGCTTTCTTT. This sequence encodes CASRKSGRPTEAFF.